The present TCR beta chain was sequenced within a study of blood T cell repertoires in COVID-19. Study summary: Spain, Italy and the United States supplied samples that represented acute and convalescent COVID-19.

Original handling: From reference gene primer amplification, estimates of nucleated cell counts were derived. Using immunoSEQ multiplex PCR, the repertoire was profiled, and TCRdb retains in-frame clones only, with some absent. Clone size and V and J calls were adopted from that table, with D and trimming inferred from the DNA. The sample includes about 52,000 clones, around 86% of them seen just once. Germline values: CDR1 SGHRS, CDR2 YFSETQ. The V and J ends lost 5 bases and 6 bases, in that order; junction bases with no gene match: 10. CDR3 size: 15 residues. The V gene is TRBV5-1, the J gene TRBJ1-2; 10 positions match TRBD1. Material: peripheral blood. The source of this sequence is a woman aged 80 or over with acute or convalescent COVID-19. For the CDR3, the DNA is TGCGCCAGCAGTCGGACAGGGGGTGGGTCTGATGGCTACACCTTC. Translating gives CASSRTGGGSDGYTF. Supplemented by reference TRBV5-1 and TRBJ1-2, the full variable domain reads KAGVTQTPRYLIKTRGQQVTLSCSPISGHRSVSWYQQTPGQGLQFLFEYFSETQRNKGNFPGRFSGRQFSNSRSEMNVSTLELGDSALYLCASSRTGGGSDGYTFGSGTRLTVV.